This T cell receptor beta chain was found in a study of liver allograft versus peripheral blood T cells (dated by TCRdb to 2020 to 2022). Describing the broader study: T cell receptor repertoires present within transplanted livers were compared with repertoires in the peripheral blood of liver transplant recipients. Results and caveats for the whole study, not just this receptor: According to the report, the T cell receptor repertoires detected in peripheral blood were different from the repertoires found inside liver allografts.

These reads were obtained on an Illumina MiSeq. TCRdb reworked the public reads: Q25 trimming with fastp, MiXCR clone assembly, productive beta chains retained. Each CDR3 protein gets just one entry, which takes the most common genes and DNA from the rows behind it. This sample holds about 14,000 distinct CDR3 sequences; about 18% were observed only once. The ten largest clones add up to 2% of the sample. The CDR3 starts with the cysteine, ends with the phenylalanine, and has 13 residues. CDR3 DNA only is kept here, 39 bases in frame from base 1. A distance of 11 bases separates the germline ends of V and J, which lose 6 bases and 5 bases respectively. For CDR1 and CDR2, the germline V gene (reference sequence) lists LNHDA and SQIVND. This clonotype was counted at least ten times. The antigen this receptor binds is unknown. Qualities for individual bases were not recorded, and no much larger clone is one base off.

The receptor's source is a human patient who had a liver transplant. After a transplant, not all T cells may be the patient's own; some may come from the graft donor. The receptor chain draws on TRBV19 and TRBJ1-5, with a weak D call of TRBD1 (5 bases match). The sequenced DNA: TGTGCCAGTAGGGGGCAGGTCTATCAGCCCCAGCATTTT. It specifies CASRGQVYQPQHF.